A selection of T cell receptor beta chains follows, all from one sample in a study of neoadjuvant anti-PD-1 for oral cavity cancer. The protocol was immunoSEQ multiplex PCR, while the TCRdb copy is restricted to in-frame clones and leaves out a portion. The table records around 34,000 clones, around 87% of them present only once. This material consisted of PBMCs, taken before nivolumab (anti-PD-1) treatment. Receptors were obtained from a person between 40 and 79 years old with oral cavity squamous cell carcinoma. Both conserved end residues are part of each CDR3. D genes are given only for firm matches. Clone size, where shown, is once, few, many, or a class for clones that have expanded.

V gene	D gene	clone size	J gene	CDR3 protein	CDR3 DNA
TRBV4-3	-	-	TRBJ2-1	CASSQDPIGREQFF	TGCGCCAGCAGCCAAGATCCCATAGGGCGGGAGCAGTTCTTC
TRBV5-1	TRBD1	-	TRBJ1-3	CASSWSGTGFEGSGNTIYF	TGCGCCAGCAGCTGGTCCGGGACAGGGTTTGAAGGATCTGGAAACACCATATATTTT
TRBV5-6	-	-	TRBJ1-2	CASSLFNYGYTF	TGTGCCAGCAGCTTGTTTAACTATGGCTACACCTTC
TRBV5-6	TRBD1	-	TRBJ2-3	CASGRGRTDTQYF	TGTGCCAGCGGCAGGGGGCGCACAGATACGCAGTATTTT
TRBV11-2	TRBD1	once	TRBJ2-7	CASSWDRGIYEQYF	TGTGCCAGCAGCTGGGACAGGGGGATCTACGAGCAGTACTTC
TRBV2	-	-	TRBJ1-4	CASRAERGREKLFF	TGTGCCAGCAGAGCAGAGAGGGGACGAGAAAAACTGTTTTTT
TRBV28	-	-	TRBJ1-5	CASTTTGFSNQPQHF	TGTGCCAGCACCACAACAGGGTTTAGCAATCAGCCCCAGCATTTT
TRBV28	-	-	TRBJ1-2	CASSWDYGYTF	TGTGCCAGCAGTTGGGACTATGGCTACACCTTC
TRBV7-9	TRBD1	-	TRBJ2-7	CASSFGTGGTYEQYF	TGTGCCAGCAGCTTTGGGACAGGAGGGACCTACGAGCAGTACTTC
TRBV2	-	-	TRBJ2-3	CASKRGTSTDTQYF	TGTGCCAGCAAACGCGGGACGAGCACAGATACGCAGTATTTT
TRBV5-1	TRBD1	-	TRBJ1-6	CASSSRTGANNSPLHF	TGCGCCAGCAGCTCGCGAACAGGGGCGAATAATTCACCCCTCCACTTT
TRBV11-2	-	-	TRBJ1-4	CASSLGWAGNEKLFF	TGTGCCAGCAGCTTAGGGTGGGCAGGGAATGAAAAACTGTTTTTT
TRBV4-3	-	-	TRBJ1-4	CASSLLGESKKLFF	TGCGCCAGCAGCCTATTGGGGGAGTCCAAAAAACTGTTTTTT
TRBV7-2	TRBD2	-	TRBJ2-1	CASSLRAQRGGDFF	TGTGCCAGCAGCTTAAGGGCGCAGCGGGGGGGCGATTTCTTC
TRBV11-2	-	-	TRBJ2-3	CASTGSTDTQYF	TGTGCCAGCACCGGTAGCACAGATACGCAGTATTTT
TRBV19	TRBD2	-	TRBJ2-5	CASSPGLAGAETQYF	TGTGCCAGTAGTCCCGGACTAGCGGGGGCAGAGACCCAGTACTTC
TRBV19	-	-	TRBJ1-2	CASSIDGPYGYTF	TGTGCCAGTAGTATAGATGGGCCTTATGGCTACACCTTC
TRBV6-1	-	-	TRBJ1-2	CASIVGPVSNYGYTF	TGTGCCAGCATCGTAGGGCCAGTTTCTAACTATGGCTACACCTTC
TRBV27	-	-	TRBJ1-6	CASSWGNLPGRQNSPLHF	TGTGCCAGCAGTTGGGGGAATCTTCCGGGACGGCAGAATTCACCCCTCCACTTT
TRBV7-9	TRBD1	-	TRBJ2-1	CASSQGAYNEQFF	TGTGCCAGCTCTCAGGGGGCCTACAATGAGCAGTTCTTC
TRBV4-2	-	-	TRBJ1-1	CASRGGAGEAFF	TGTGCCAGCAGGGGGGGCGCGGGGGAAGCTTTCTTT